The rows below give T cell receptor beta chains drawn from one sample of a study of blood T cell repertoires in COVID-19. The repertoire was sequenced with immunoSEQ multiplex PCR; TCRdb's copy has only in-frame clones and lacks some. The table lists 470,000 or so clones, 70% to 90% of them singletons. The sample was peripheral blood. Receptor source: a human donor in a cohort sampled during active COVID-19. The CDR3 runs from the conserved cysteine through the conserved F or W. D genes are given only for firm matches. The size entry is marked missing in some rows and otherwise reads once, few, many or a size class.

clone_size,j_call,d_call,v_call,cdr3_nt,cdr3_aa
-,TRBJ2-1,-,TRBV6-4,TGTGCCAGCAGTGAACTTTTCGGAGAACTCAATGAGCAGTTCTTC,CASSELFGELNEQFF
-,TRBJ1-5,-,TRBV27,TGTGCCAGCAAGAGTCCTGGCAGCGTCCGCCAGTTTTATAGCAATCAGCCCCAGCATTTT,CASKSPGSVRQFYSNQPQHF
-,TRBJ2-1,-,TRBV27,TGTGCCAGCAGGGGCTTCAGGGCCAGCTCCTACAATGAGCAGTTCTTC,CASRGFRASSYNEQFF
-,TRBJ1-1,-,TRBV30,TGTGCCTGGAGTGTATTTCTGGGCCCGAACACTGAAGCTTTCTTT,CAWSVFLGPNTEAFF
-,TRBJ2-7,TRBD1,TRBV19,TGTGCCAGTAGTATAGCAGTCGGACAGGGAGGCGAGCAGTACTTC,CASSIAVGQGGEQYF
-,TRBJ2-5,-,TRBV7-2,TGTGCCAGCAGCTTAGATGCTGCCTGGGGAGGAGAGACCCAGTACTTC,CASSLDAAWGGETQYF
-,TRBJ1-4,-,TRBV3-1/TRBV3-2,TGTGCCAGCTGCAATGGGGCTACTAATGAAAAACTGTTTTTT,CASCNGATNEKLFF
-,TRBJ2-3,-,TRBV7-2,TGTGCCAGCAGCGCCTCGGGTTCCACCGTGGATACGCAGTATTTT,CASSASGSTVDTQYF
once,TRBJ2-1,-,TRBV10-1,TGCGCCAGCAGTGCAACTAGGAGCGGTGAGCAGTTCTTC,CASSATRSGEQFF
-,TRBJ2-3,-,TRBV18,TGTGCCAGCTCACCTCAGTATAGCACAGATACGCAGTATTTT,CASSPQYSTDTQYF
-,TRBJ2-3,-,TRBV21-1,TGTGCCAGCAGCAGAGGGGTAGCGGGCCCGGGCACAGATACGCAGTATTTT,CASSRGVAGPGTDTQYF
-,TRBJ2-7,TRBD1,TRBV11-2,TGTGCCAGCAGCTTAGAAGGGAGGACAGGGTTCCACGAGCAGTACTTC,CASSLEGRTGFHEQYF
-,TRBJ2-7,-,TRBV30,TGTGCCTGGAGCGTACAGAGATTTAACGAGCAGTACTTC,CAWSVQRFNEQYF
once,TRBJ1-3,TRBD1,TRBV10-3,TGTGCCATCAGCGGGGACAGGGGGTTCGGAAACACCATATATTTT,CAISGDRGFGNTIYF
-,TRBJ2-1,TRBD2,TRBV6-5,TGTGCCAGCAGTTACTCGACTAGCGACTACAATGAGCAGTTCTTC,CASSYSTSDYNEQFF
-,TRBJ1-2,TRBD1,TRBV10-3,TGTGCCATCAGTATCGACAGGGCCTCGACGGGTGGCTACACCTTC,CAISIDRASTGGYTF
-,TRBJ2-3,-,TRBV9,TGTGCCAGCAGCGTAACTAGTCCGAGAACAGATACGCAGTATTTT,CASSVTSPRTDTQYF
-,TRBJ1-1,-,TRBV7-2,TGTGCCAGCCGAAGGAGCCAGAACACTGAAGCTTTCTTT,CASRRSQNTEAFF
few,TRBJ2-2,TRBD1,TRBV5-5,TGTGCCAGCAGCTTGGCCGTTCTGGGACAGGGTGGGACCGGGGAGCTGTTTTTT,CASSLAVLGQGGTGELFF
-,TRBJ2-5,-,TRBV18,TGTGCCAGCTCACCACAGGGACTTCTCCAAGAGACCCAATACTTC,CASSPQGLLQETQYF
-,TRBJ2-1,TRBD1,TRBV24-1,TGTGCCACCAGTGATATCGGGACAGGGGGCGATGAGCAGTTCTTC,CATSDIGTGGDEQFF
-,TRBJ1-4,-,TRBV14,TGTGCCAGCAGTCCCCTTGCGGCGGAGGGCGTGGGAAAACTGTTTTTT,CASSPLAAEGVGKLFF
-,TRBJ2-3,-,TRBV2,TGTGCCAGCACCCCCCGGAGGGTACCAGATACGCAGTATTTT,CASTPRRVPDTQYF
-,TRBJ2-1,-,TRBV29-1,TGCAGCGGGGGACTCCTGAGCTCCTACAATGAGCAGTTCTTC,CSGGLLSSYNEQFF
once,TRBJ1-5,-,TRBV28,TGTGCCAGCAGTTTGGGGGCACTCAATCAGCCCCAGCATTTT,CASSLGALNQPQHF
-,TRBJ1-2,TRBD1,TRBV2,TGTGCCAGCACCGGACGACAGGGACCCTATGGCTACACCTTC,CASTGRQGPYGYTF
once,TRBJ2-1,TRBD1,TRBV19,TGTGCCAGTAGTATCCTCGGACAGGCGAGCTCCTACAATGAGCAGTTCTTC,CASSILGQASSYNEQFF
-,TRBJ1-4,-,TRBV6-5,TGTGCCAGCAGTAGGCGTGGAGGGAATGAAAAACTGTTTTTT,CASSRRGGNEKLFF
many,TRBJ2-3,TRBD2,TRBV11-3,TGTGCCAGCAGCTCCAAGGGGACTAGCGGGAGCGCTCAGTATTTT,CASSSKGTSGSAQYF
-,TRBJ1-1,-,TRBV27,TGTGCCAGCAGTTTATCCGAGGGGGACACTGAAGCTTTCTTT,CASSLSEGDTEAFF
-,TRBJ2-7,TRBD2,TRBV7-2,TGTGCCAGCAGCTTAGTCGCTAGCGGATACTACGAGCAGTACTTC,CASSLVASGYYEQYF
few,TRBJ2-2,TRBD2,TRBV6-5,TGTGCCAGCAGTCCTAGCGGGATAGCCGGGGAGCTGTTTTTT,CASSPSGIAGELFF
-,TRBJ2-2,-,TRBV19,TGTGCCAGTAACAAGGAGCGTGCGAACACCGGGGAGCTGTTTTTT,CASNKERANTGELFF
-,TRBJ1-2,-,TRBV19,TGTGCCAGTGCCTTAGGTGGGGCCTACGGGTATGGCTACACCTTC,CASALGGAYGYGYTF
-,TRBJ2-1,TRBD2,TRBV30,TGTGCCTGGAGTGTACCCCCTAGCGGTGGGTTCTTC,CAWSVPPSGGFF
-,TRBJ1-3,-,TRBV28,TGTGCCAGCAGTTCGGGGGTAGAGAACACCATATATTTT,CASSSGVENTIYF
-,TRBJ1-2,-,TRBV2,TGTGCCAGCAGTGAAGCGCGGTTGCAGGGGTACTATGGCTACACCTTC,CASSEARLQGYYGYTF
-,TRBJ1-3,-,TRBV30,TGTGCCTGGAGTGTACGGTACAGCTTCTCTGGAAACACCATATATTTT,CAWSVRYSFSGNTIYF
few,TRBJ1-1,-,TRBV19,TGTGCCAGTAGTATCGGGATGTCCATGAACACTGAAGCTTTCTTT,CASSIGMSMNTEAFF
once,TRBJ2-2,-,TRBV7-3,TGTGCCAGTTCACAGGGTTTCGGGGAGCTGTTTTTT,CASSQGFGELFF
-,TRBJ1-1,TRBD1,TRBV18,TGTGCCAGCTCATTGGGACAGTACACTGAAGCTTTCTTT,CASSLGQYTEAFF
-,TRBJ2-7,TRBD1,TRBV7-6,TGTGCCAGCAGCTTCGGGACAGGATTTTACGAGCAGTACTTC,CASSFGTGFYEQYF
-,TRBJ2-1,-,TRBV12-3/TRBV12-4,TGTGCCAGCACCAAGACAGACTCTCATGAGCAGTTCTTC,CASTKTDSHEQFF
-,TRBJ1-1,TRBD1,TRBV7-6,TGTGCCAGCAGCTTAGCGTCGGGACAGGGAGTCACTGAAGCTTTCTTT,CASSLASGQGVTEAFF